What follows are 11 T cell receptor beta chains derived from one specimen sequenced in a study of blood T cell repertoires in COVID-19. Libraries were prepared by immunoSEQ multiplex PCR; TCRdb keeps only in-frame clonotypes and omits some of them. The profile shows about 260,000 clones, roughly 90% of them singletons. The sequenced sample was peripheral blood. These receptors were obtained from a woman in her 30s with COVID-19, enrolled during active disease.

This sequence joins TRBV24-1 and TRBJ2-7; 10 bases fit TRBD1. The germline V gene has CDR1 KGHDR and CDR2 SFDVKD. With 4 bases clipped from V and 5 bases from J, the junction kept 7 bases outside the gene matches. CDR3 length: 15 amino acids. Here the CDR3 DNA reads TGTGCCACCAGTGACCCCGGGGACAGGGGCCACGAGCAGTACTTC. It encodes CATSDPGDRGHEQYF.

This sequence joins TRBV6-5 and TRBJ2-1; 10 positions match TRBD2. CDR1 and CDR2 from the germline V gene are MNHEY and SVGAGI. The CDR3 has 15 amino acids. V lost 6 bases to trimming and J lost 8 bases; unmatched junction nucleotides: 10. CDR3 amino acids: CASRVTSGAPYEQFF. CDR3 bases: TGTGCCAGCAGGGTAACTAGCGGGGCCCCCTATGAGCAGTTCTTC.

The chain recombines TRBV6-1 with TRBJ2-3; TRBD1 matches 7 bases. Trimming at V came to 2 bases and at J to 2 bases, leaving 10 bases not matched to a gene. Germline-derived CDR1 and CDR2 are MNHNS and SASEGT. The CDR3 is 17 amino acids. The CDR3 nucleotides read TGTGCCAGCAGTGAAAATCTCGGGACAGCTACCACAGATACGCAGTATTTT. It translates to CASSENLGTATTDTQYF.

The CDR3 coding sequence is TGTGCCTTTTTCCGGGACAGGGGGACTGAAGCTTTCTTT. This gives the protein CAFFRDRGTEAFF. This sequence joins TRBV30 and TRBJ1-1; 11 positions match TRBD1. V trimming: 7 bases; J trimming: 5 bases; junction bases outside the gene matches: 6. Germline lookup yields CDR1 GTSNPN and CDR2 SVGIG (reference sequence). The CDR3 has 13 amino acids. Complete variable domain (other parts from reference TRBV30 and TRBJ1-1): SQTIHQWPATLVQPVGSPLSLECTVEGTSNPNLYWYRQAAGRGLQLLFYSVGIGQISSEVPQNLSASRPQDRQFILSSKKLLLSDSGFYLCAFFRDRGTEAFFGQGTRLTVV.

This sequence joins TRBV7-9 and TRBJ2-1; 15 bases align to TRBD2. The germline CDR1 and CDR2 sequences are SEHNR and FQNEAQ (reference sequence). The CDR3 length is 17 residues. V lost 3 bases and J lost 9; bases outside the gene matches: 9. The CDR3 coding sequence is TGTGCCAGCAGCTTCGCCGGGACTAGCGGGAGGCTGGGTGAGCAGTTCTTC. This sequence encodes CASSFAGTSGRLGEQFF.

The rearrangement joins TRBV6-6 to TRBJ2-7; a possible D gene is TRBD2 (6 bases). CDR1 MNHNY and CDR2 SVGAGI come from the germline V gene (reference sequence). V lost 6 bases and J 0 bases, leaving 12 bases between the germline ends. The CDR3 sequence is 14 residues long. CDR3 nucleotide sequence: TGTGCCAGCAGGGCCCGGGAGAGCTCCTACGAGCAGTACTTC. It codes for CASRARESSYEQYF.

The J gene is TRBJ2-5, the V gene TRBV5-1, with 8 bases that match TRBD2. The CDR3 has 14 residues. Per germline, CDR1 SGHRS and CDR2 YFSETQ. Trimming removed 4 bases from V and 6 bases from J; junction bases left unmatched: 8. The CDR3 reads CASSPGTSLQTQYF. CDR3 bases: TGCGCCAGCAGCCCCGGGACTAGTCTGCAGACCCAGTACTTC.

This sequence joins TRBV9 and TRBJ2-1; 11 bases agree with TRBD2. The CDR3 sequence is 16 residues long. The V gene's germline CDR1 is SGDLS and CDR2 YYNGEE. J gave up 9 bases and V 3 bases, and 11 bases lay outside the gene matches. The CDR3 loop is CASSGASSGRSSEQFF. DNA of the CDR3: TGTGCCAGCAGCGGAGCCTCTAGCGGGAGGTCCTCTGAGCAGTTCTTC.

This clone came up once. The V and J genes are TRBV3-1 (or the pseudogene TRBV3-2) and TRBJ1-1; TRBD1 aligns across 11 bases. This CDR3 is built from 16 residues. V lost 2 bases, J lost 4 bases, and 6 bases stayed unmatched. Germline values: CDR1 LGHDT, CDR2 YNNKEL (reference sequence). The DNA for the CDR3 is TGTGCCAGCAGCCAATCTGGGACAGGGGGTGGCACTGAAGCTTTCTTT. This encodes CASSQSGTGGGTEAFF.

The chain employs TRBV6-5 and TRBJ1-2; D gene ambiguous. The V end lost 6 bases, the J end lost 4 bases, and 15 bases lay between the germline ends. Germline V gives CDR1 MNHEY, CDR2 SVGAGI. The CDR3 runs 14 residues. The CDR3 here is CASRGRGPSYGYTF. The CDR3 nucleotides read TGTGCCAGCAGAGGGAGAGGCCCCTCCTATGGCTACACCTTC.

This rearrangement joins TRBV7-9 to TRBJ2-3, with 12 bases identical to TRBD2. Trimming cost V 6 bases and J 0 bases; bases outside gene matches: 7. CDR1 and CDR2 from the germline V gene are SEHNR and FQNEAQ (reference sequence). The CDR3 is made up of 17 amino acids. CDR3 DNA sequence: TGTGCCAGCAGTTCTAGCGGGAGGGCCCTCAGCACAGATACGCAGTATTTT. Encoded protein: CASSSSGRALSTDTQYF.